These 28 T cell receptor beta chains originate from one sample sequenced in a study of blood T cell repertoires in COVID-19. The method was immunoSEQ multiplex PCR; TCRdb's version includes in-frame clones alone and lacks a portion of them. The data contain almost 250,000 clones, 86% of them singletons. The sequencing input was peripheral blood. These TCRs come from a woman aged 55-70 years who had recovered from COVID-19.

V gene TRBV27 combines with J gene TRBJ2-1; a possible D gene is TRBD1 (5 bases). Per germline, CDR1 MNHEY and CDR2 SMNVEV (reference sequence). The V gene lost 5 bases and the J gene lost 2 bases, with 13 bases spanning the gap. The CDR3 consists of 15 residues. CDR3 in amino acids: CASSAMGHTYNEQFF. CDR3 nucleotide sequence: TGTGCCAGCAGTGCAATGGGGCACACCTACAATGAGCAGTTCTTC.

CDR3 nucleotide sequence: TGTGCCAGCAGCGCACAGGGGGGCACAGATACGCAGTATTTT. Encoded protein: CASSAQGGTDTQYF. The V call is TRBV21-1, the J call TRBJ2-3; the table's D call, TRBD1, has no DNA check behind it. TRBV21-1 corresponds to a pseudogene. The CDR3 runs to 14 residues.

This clone came up a few times. V is TRBV5-6 and J is TRBJ1-1; D is uncertain. This CDR3 spans 13 amino acids. CDR1 SGHDT and CDR2 YYEEEE come from the germline V gene. V lost 3 bases and J lost 6, with 12 bases in between. The CDR3 protein is CASSYQVIAEAFF. CDR3 bases: TGTGCCAGCAGCTATCAGGTTATCGCTGAAGCTTTCTTT.

The CDR3: CATSDRGQGKDEQFF. CDR3 in DNA: TGTGCCACCAGTGACCGGGGACAGGGTAAAGATGAGCAGTTCTTC. The chain recombines TRBV24-1 with TRBJ2-1, with 9 bases identical to TRBD1. This CDR3 is 15 amino acids long. Germline V gene data show CDR1 as KGHDR and CDR2 as SFDVKD. V trimming: 4 bases; J trimming: 8 bases; junction bases outside the gene matches: 8.

V gene TRBV19 combines with J gene TRBJ2-7; D may be TRBD1 (6 bases). Trimming stripped 1 base from V and 1 base from J, with 11 bases between. The CDR3 has 15 amino acids. CDR1 is LNHDA and CDR2 is SQIVND in the germline V gene (reference sequence). The CDR3 nucleotides read TGTGCCAGTAGTATAGGAACGACAGGTTCCTACGAGCAGTACTTC. Translating it yields CASSIGTTGSYEQYF.

The CDR3 region is CAISEGQAGPLGYTF. CDR3 coding DNA: TGTGCCATCAGTGAGGGACAGGCCGGACCCCTTGGCTACACCTTC. The V call is TRBV10-3, the J call TRBJ1-2, with 7 bases that match TRBD1. Germline assignment: CDR1 ENHRY and CDR2 SYGVKD. After removal of 2 bases from V and 7 bases from J, the junction contained 10 bases not matched to a gene. The length of the CDR3 is 15 residues.

The V gene is TRBV28, the J gene TRBJ2-1, with TRBD2 identical over 8 bases. V dropped 10 bases and J dropped 1; count of bases not matched to a gene: 3. Germline loops: CDR1 MDHEN, CDR2 SYDVKM. The CDR3 extends over 13 amino acids. The CDR3 DNA reads TGTGCCATACGGGGGGGGTCCTACAATGAGCAGTTCTTC. Protein sequence: CAIRGGSYNEQFF.

The V and J genes are TRBV20-1 and TRBJ1-5; a weak D match, TRBD1 (5 bases). Germline loops: CDR1 DFQATT, CDR2 SNEGSKA (reference sequence). Trimming cost V 6 bases and J 9 bases, with 9 bases left between them. The CDR3 contains 10 residues. The CDR3 DNA reads TGCAGTGCAAGGAGGGGGCCCCAGCATTTT. Residues: CSARRGPQHF.

In its sample, this clone was seen once. This chain uses TRBV28 with TRBJ1-3; weak D call: TRBD1 (5 bases). Trimming pared 2 bases from V and 4 bases from J, leaving 6 bases between. Per the germline V gene, CDR1 is MDHEN and CDR2 is SYDVKM. CDR3 length equals 13 residues. The CDR3 coding sequence is TGTGCCAGCAGTTTAGGGGGGGGAAACACCATATATTTT. It encodes CASSLGGGNTIYF.

V and J are TRBV2 and TRBJ1-4; no clear D. Germline V gives CDR1 SNHLY, CDR2 FYNNEI. This CDR3 has 13 amino acids. The V gene lost 4 bases and the J gene lost 8 bases, with 11 bases spanning the gap. The CDR3 DNA sequence: TGTGCCAGCAGTGGGGAGCGTAGGGAAAAACTGTTTTTT. Its protein is CASSGERREKLFF. Full variable domain (remainder filled in from reference TRBV2 and TRBJ1-4): EPEVTQTPSHQVTQMGQEVILRCVPISNHLYFYWYRQILGQKVEFLVSFYNNEISEKSEIFDDQFSVERPDGSNFTLKIRSTKLEDSAMYFCASSGERREKLFFGSGTQLSVL.

The V call is TRBV2, the J call TRBJ2-3; TRBD2 might be the D (5 bases). V gave up 1 base and J gave up 6 bases, with 17 bases separating them. The CDR3 has 16 amino acids. Germline V gene sequence: CDR1 SNHLY, CDR2 FYNNEI. As DNA, the CDR3 is TGTGCCAGCAGTGAAGGTGGTGTCGGTCGGAGGGATACGCAGTATTTT. Encoded protein: CASSEGGVGRRDTQYF.

The chain links TRBV7-6 to TRBJ2-3, with 7 bases lining up with TRBD1. The CDR3 runs 16 residues. Germline CDR1 is SGHVS and CDR2 is FNYEAQ. Germline trimming cut 4 bases from V and 2 bases from J; bases unmatched to any gene: 9. The CDR3: CASSSRTGGYTDTQYF. The DNA for the CDR3 is TGTGCCAGCAGCTCCCGGACAGGCGGGTACACAGATACGCAGTATTTT.

This chain joins TRBV6-2 or TRBV6-3 and TRBJ2-7; D is uncertain. The V end was cut by 5 bases, the J end by 6 bases, with 8 bases between. Germline V lookup: CDR1 MNHEY, CDR2 SVGEGT. This CDR3 is built from 11 residues. CDR3 DNA sequence: TGTGCCAGCAGTCAGTCAGTCGAGCAGTACTTC. It encodes CASSQSVEQYF.

The CDR3 DNA follows: TGTGCCAGCAGCTTAGGTTGGGGGGACGGCACCGGGGAGCTGTTTTTT. Translation gives CASSLGWGDGTGELFF. The chain has TRBV7-9 and TRBJ2-2, with D tentatively TRBD2 (6 bases). In germline, CDR1 is SEHNR, CDR2 FQNEAQ (reference sequence). This CDR3 contains 16 residues. V lost 1 base to trimming and J lost 4 bases, with 13 bases between them.

Of note for this clone: The junction departs from germline at one end; a sequencing error may be responsible. The V and J genes are TRBV7-9 and TRBJ2-7; the D is unclear. Germline CDR1 is SEHNR and CDR2 is FQNEAQ (reference sequence). This CDR3 contains 12 residues. CDR3 in DNA: TGTGCCAGCAGCTTAGTCTCCCACGAGCAGTACTTC. This sequence encodes CASSLVSHEQYF. Full variable domain (missing parts from reference TRBV7-9 and TRBJ2-7): DTGVSQNPRHKITKRGQNVTFRCDPISEHNRLYWYRQTLGQGPEFLTYFQNEAQLEKSRLLSDRFSAERPKGSFSTLEIQRTEQGDSAMYLCASSLVSHEQYFGPGTRLTVT.

The rearrangement uses TRBV7-9 and TRBJ1-5, with D maybe TRBD1 (6 bases). CDR3 length: 15 residues. V shed 5 bases and J shed 4 bases, with 15 bases lying between them. Germline values: CDR1 SEHNR, CDR2 FQNEAQ (reference sequence). The CDR3 region has the DNA TGTGCCAGCAGCCCCGGGGACACAGGAAATCAGCCCCAGCATTTT. Translated: CASSPGDTGNQPQHF.

The rearrangement uses TRBV11-2 and TRBJ2-3; 7 bases align to TRBD2. CDR1 and CDR2 from the germline V gene are SGHAT and FQNNGV. Unmatched junction bases numbered 7, after V lost 1 base and J lost 6 bases. The CDR3 consists of 15 residues. The chain's CDR3 is CASSLGGGGMDTQYF. In DNA form, the CDR3 reads TGTGCCAGCAGCTTAGGGGGGGGAGGGATGGATACGCAGTATTTT.

V gene TRBV5-1 combines with J gene TRBJ1-4, with D possibly TRBD1 on 5 matching bases. Trimming pared 7 bases from V and 7 bases from J, leaving 20 bases between. There are 15 residues in the CDR3. CDR1 and CDR2 (germline): SGHRS, YFSETQ. The CDR3 spells CASSPGGTTGEKLFF. The CDR3 DNA is TGCGCCAGCTCCCCTGGGGGGACGACCGGTGAAAAACTGTTTTTT.

The chain is built from TRBV28 and TRBJ2-2; tentatively, D is TRBD2 (5 bases). Trimming shortened V by 1 base and J by 7 bases, and 16 bases separated the two germline ends. The CDR3 spans 16 residues. Germline CDR1 is MDHEN and CDR2 is SYDVKM. The CDR3 loop is CASSLSFGEIGGELFF. CDR3 bases: TGTGCCAGCAGTTTATCTTTCGGGGAGATTGGCGGGGAGCTGTTTTTT.

This clone is a singleton in its sample. This chain's CDR3 is CASSLARGALELFF. The CDR3 region has the DNA TGTGCCAGCAGCTTGGCCCGGGGGGCTCTGGAGCTGTTTTTT. The chain joins TRBV5-5 to TRBJ2-2, with a weak D call TRBD2 (7 bases). Deletions cut 0 bases from V and 10 bases from J, with 13 bases between. The germline CDR1 and CDR2 sequences are SGHKS and YYEKEE (reference sequence). CDR3 length: 14 amino acids.

On this clone: This CDR3 is also generated by other DNA sequences in the sample. The rearrangement links TRBV5-1 to TRBJ2-1; TRBD1 is a possible D gene (5 bases). CDR1 is SGHRS, CDR2 YFSETQ, per germline. Trimming pared 2 bases from V and 2 bases from J, leaving 8 bases between. The CDR3 is 14 residues long. The CDR3 here is CASSFQGPYNEQFF. CDR3 in DNA: TGCGCCAGCAGCTTTCAGGGTCCCTACAATGAGCAGTTCTTC.

The table lists this clone with many counts. The chain carries TRBV6-2 or TRBV6-3 and TRBJ1-1; 7 positions match TRBD1. This CDR3 contains 14 residues. J gave up 4 bases and V 5 bases, and 7 bases lay outside the gene matches. Germline CDR1 and CDR2: MNHEY and SVGEGT. Here the CDR3 DNA reads TGTGCCAGCAGTCATCGACAGGGAGGCACTGAAGCTTTCTTT. Its translation is CASSHRQGGTEAFF.

The genes are TRBV6-2 or TRBV6-3 and TRBJ1-2; no firm D call. The CDR3 is 13 residues long. The V and J ends lost 5 bases and 4 bases respectively, with 11 bases between them. Germline values: CDR1 MNHEY, CDR2 SVGEGT. CDR3 in DNA: TGTGCCAGCAGTCGAGACACCACCTATGGCTACACCTTC. Translation: CASSRDTTYGYTF.

V is TRBV4-1 and J is TRBJ2-7; a weak D match, TRBD1 (6 bases). V lost 0 bases and J 4 bases, leaving 16 bases between the germline ends. CDR1 MGHRA and CDR2 YSYEKL come from the germline V gene. This CDR3 contains 16 residues. CDR3: CASSQDYPRGSYEQYF. CDR3 coding DNA: TGCGCCAGCAGCCAAGATTACCCCAGGGGCTCTTACGAGCAGTACTTC.

The rearrangement links TRBV4-3 to TRBJ2-1; D is unclear. From germline, CDR1 is LGHNA and CDR2 YSLEER. This CDR3 is 20 amino acids long. Trimming pared 0 bases from V and 0 bases from J, leaving 21 bases between. This chain's CDR3 is CASSQDLWSGAPSSYNEQFF. CDR3 in DNA: TGCGCCAGCAGCCAAGATCTTTGGTCAGGCGCGCCGAGCTCCTACAATGAGCAGTTCTTC.

This chain links TRBV6-5 with TRBJ1-3; no reliable D call. Trimming pared 4 bases from V and 4 bases from J, leaving 14 bases between. Germline CDR1 MNHEY, CDR2 SVGAGI. The CDR3 has 15 amino acids. DNA for the CDR3: TGTGCCAGCAGTTTCCGGCGGGGTACAGGAAACACCATATATTTT. This translates into CASSFRRGTGNTIYF.

The chain combines TRBV29-1 with TRBJ2-7, with TRBD1 identical over 8 bases. This CDR3 spans 14 amino acids. CDR1 is SQVTM, CDR2 ANQGSEA, per germline. V shed 0 bases and J 4 bases; nucleotides not matched to a gene: 5. This chain's CDR3 is CSVEERQGRYEQYF. As DNA, the CDR3 is TGCAGCGTTGAAGAGAGACAGGGGAGATACGAGCAGTACTTC.

This sequence joins TRBV10-3 and TRBJ1-4; D is undetermined. From germline, CDR1 is ENHRY and CDR2 SYGVKD. CDR3 length: 16 residues. Trimming took off 0 bases at V and 7 bases at J, with 15 bases between the two ends. The CDR3 protein is CAISESIGSGGEKLFF. The CDR3 region has the DNA TGTGCCATCAGTGAGTCGATTGGGAGCGGAGGTGAAAAACTGTTTTTT.